Below are 24 T cell receptor beta chains sequenced from a single sample in a study of CD8 T cells in ankylosing spondylitis. TCRdb reanalysed the 5' RACE reads using MiXCR and keeps one entry per CDR3 protein. The sample has a few hundred thousand distinct CDR3 sequences; 15% to 20% are singletons. The sequencing sample was made of blood, either unsorted or a sorted T cell fraction (not recorded which). These receptor sequences come from a male donor with ankylosing spondylitis or in good health (not recorded which).

The CDR3: CASGSSPLHF. CDR3 in DNA: TGTGCCAGCGGCAGCTCACCCCTCCACTTT. V usage is TRBV28 and J usage is TRBJ1-6, with D hard to call. Germline V gives CDR1 MDHEN, CDR2 SYDVKM. This CDR3 is built from 10 residues. V was clipped by 8 bases and J by 10 bases, with 6 bases between them.

This clonotype has only a few counts. This chain links TRBV4-1 with TRBJ2-5; TRBD2 agrees at 10 bases. Trimming took 1 base from V and 6 from J; bases not matched to a gene: 11. The V gene's germline CDR1 is MGHRA and CDR2 YSYEKL. The CDR3 sequence is 17 residues long. The CDR3 nucleotides read TGCGCCAGCAGCCAAGTCCTAGCGGGAGAGTCCGGGAAGACCCAGTACTTC. Translating it yields CASSQVLAGESGKTQYF.

The sample holds many counts of this clonotype. The rearrangement links TRBV7-3 to TRBJ2-5; 9 positions agree with TRBD1. The V gene's germline CDR1 is SGHTA and CDR2 FQGTGA. The CDR3 totals 16 residues. The J segment lost 4 bases and the V segment lost 8 bases, leaving 14 bases of the junction unmatched. The CDR3 DNA reads TGTGCCAGCGGGCCCACCGGGACAGGGTTTTTAGAGACCCAGTACTTC. Encoded protein: CASGPTGTGFLETQYF.

V and J are TRBV27 and TRBJ2-2; D remains ambiguous. The CDR3 runs 13 residues. Trimming cost V 5 bases and J 2 bases, with 6 bases left between them. Germline loops: CDR1 MNHEY, CDR2 SMNVEV (reference sequence). The CDR3 DNA reads TGTGCCAGCAGTGGTGATAACACCGGGGAGCTGTTTTTT. It is translated as CASSGDNTGELFF.

The chain employs TRBV4-1 and TRBJ1-2; 8 bases fit TRBD1. This CDR3 region has 15 residues. Germline V gene sequence: CDR1 MGHRA, CDR2 YSYEKL. The V segment lost 1 base and the J segment 6 bases; nucleotides outside the gene matches: 7. CDR3 protein: CASSQVPGGWDGYTF. The CDR3 DNA follows: TGCGCCAGCAGCCAAGTACCAGGGGGCTGGGATGGCTACACCTTC.

This clonotype was observed a few times. The V and J genes are TRBV20-1 and TRBJ2-3; 8 bases map to TRBD2. Germline CDR1 DFQATT, CDR2 SNEGSKA (reference sequence). The CDR3 runs to 15 residues. V lost 1 base and J lost 2; bases outside the gene matches: 5. The CDR3 DNA sequence: TGCAGTGCTAGAGCGGCTAGCGGGTACACAGATACGCAGTATTTT. Protein product: CSARAASGYTDTQYF.

This clonotype came up many times. This sequence joins TRBV5-1 and TRBJ1-1; D remains unclear. Trimming took off 0 bases at V and 1 base at J, with 10 bases between the two ends. The CDR3 extends over 15 amino acids. Germline CDR1 and CDR2: SGHRS and YFSETQ. The CDR3 loop reads CASSLGRVKNTEAFF. Written as DNA, the CDR3 is TGCGCCAGCAGCTTGGGCCGGGTTAAGAACACTGAAGCTTTCTTT.

This clonotype has a count of ten or more. CDR3 nucleotides: TGTGCCAGCAGCCAAGATCTTAACGGAGTGGGCAAAGAGACCCAGTACTTC. It yields the protein CASSQDLNGVGKETQYF. This chain joins TRBV4-2 and TRBJ2-5; D is unclear. This CDR3 contains 17 residues. With 0 bases removed from V and 3 bases from J, the gap between germline ends came to 17 bases. Germline V gene lookup returns CDR1 LGHNA and CDR2 YNFKEQ.

This clonotype was observed a few times. This chain connects TRBV4-2 to TRBJ2-2; 10 nucleotides agree with TRBD2. CDR1 is LGHNA, CDR2 YNFKEQ, per germline. The CDR3 contains 18 residues. Unmatched junction bases numbered 14, after V lost 3 bases and J lost 7 bases. The CDR3 protein is CASSHFFLEREGDGELFF. In DNA form, the CDR3 reads TGTGCCAGCAGCCATTTCTTTTTAGAGCGGGAGGGCGACGGGGAGCTGTTTTTT.

The rearrangement links TRBV12-3 or TRBV12-4 to TRBJ2-1; 14 positions match TRBD2. There are 15 residues in the CDR3. V lost 3 bases, J lost 8 bases, and 3 bases stayed unmatched. The CDR3 region is CASSFGGLAGDEQFF. CDR3 nucleotides: TGTGCCAGCAGTTTCGGGGGACTAGCGGGAGATGAGCAGTTCTTC.

This clonotype appeared a few times. The chain has TRBV5-6 and TRBJ2-3, with D perhaps matching TRBD2 (5 bases). Trimming removed 4 bases at V and 2 bases at J, with 14 bases between. The CDR3 loop spans 15 amino acids. The germline gives CDR1 SGHDT, CDR2 YYEEEE. The CDR3 DNA reads as TGTGCCAGCAGCCCTACTAGGCGGACCACAGATACGCAGTATTTT. Its protein product is CASSPTRRTTDTQYF.

The chain couples TRBV6-5 to TRBJ2-3; D ambiguous. Trimming took off 4 bases at V and 6 bases at J, with 20 bases between the two ends. From germline, CDR1 is MNHEY and CDR2 SVGAGI. The CDR3 totals 16 residues. DNA of the CDR3: TGTGCCAGCAGTTTGTTCCCATCGACCACGGTGGATACGCAGTATTTT. It is translated as CASSLFPSTTVDTQYF.

This clonotype was found a few times. This chain connects TRBV29-1 to TRBJ2-7; D is unresolved. Trimming cost V 2 bases and J 7 bases, with 15 bases left between them. The CDR3 is made up of 13 amino acids. Germline V gives CDR1 SQVTM, CDR2 ANQGSEA. CDR3 coding DNA: TGCAGCGTTGAAAACGGACCCGGAGAGGAGCAGTACTTC. Protein sequence: CSVENGPGEEQYF.

J is TRBJ2-1 and V is TRBV24-1, with a weak D call TRBD2 (7 bases). V was trimmed by 1 base and J by 7 bases, leaving 16 bases between them. The CDR3 is made up of 16 amino acids. Looked up from germline, CDR1 is KGHDR and CDR2 is SFDVKD. CDR3 sequence reads: CATSDLGGREGNEQFF. For the CDR3, the DNA is TGTGCCACCAGTGATTTAGGGGGGAGGGAGGGTAATGAGCAGTTCTTC.

This clonotype has a handful of counts. The CDR3 DNA sequence: TGCGCCAGCAGCCAAGACGGGTCGCATAACGAGCAGTACTTC. The encoded protein is CASSQDGSHNEQYF. This sequence joins TRBV4-3 and TRBJ2-7; D is unresolved. CDR3 length equals 14 residues. Between the trimmed V and J ends, which lost 0 bases and 5 bases, there was a span of 11 bases. Germline V gene lookup returns CDR1 LGHNA and CDR2 YSLEER.

Many counts were recorded for this clonotype. The chain recombines TRBV29-1 with TRBJ2-1; TRBD2 matches 12 bases. The CDR3 runs to 15 residues. In germline, CDR1 is SQVTM, CDR2 ANQGSEA. The V gene end was trimmed by 6 bases and the J gene end by 7 bases; junction bases not matched to a gene: 10. CDR3 protein: CSVAGLAGPGNEQFF. The CDR3 region has the DNA TGCAGCGTGGCGGGACTAGCGGGCCCCGGGAATGAGCAGTTCTTC.

This chain uses TRBV7-6 with TRBJ2-2; 8 bases fit TRBD1. The CDR3 runs 17 residues. CDR1 is SGHVS, CDR2 FNYEAQ, per germline. With 1 base clipped from V and 0 bases from J, the junction kept 4 bases outside the gene matches. This chain's CDR3 is CASSLEGGQANTGELFF. The CDR3 DNA reads TGTGCCAGCAGCTTAGAGGGGGGACAGGCGAACACCGGGGAGCTGTTTTTT.

This clonotype has a handful of counts. V and J are TRBV9 and TRBJ2-1; D unclear. The V gene's germline CDR1 is SGDLS and CDR2 YYNGEE. The CDR3 consists of 16 residues. Between the trimmed V and J ends, which lost 0 bases and 0 bases, there was a span of 10 bases. The CDR3 DNA follows: TGTGCCAGCAGCGTAGATTGGCTGAGCTCCTACAATGAGCAGTTCTTC. Protein sequence: CASSVDWLSSYNEQFF.

There are a few counts of this clonotype. The chain links TRBV12-3 or TRBV12-4 to TRBJ1-4; D gene unclear. The CDR3 length is 12 residues. V was pared by 0 bases and J by 5 bases, with 1 base between. CDR3 DNA sequence: TGTGCCAGCAGTTTAGCGAATGAAAAACTGTTTTTT. Residues: CASSLANEKLFF.

This clonotype has only a few counts. The chain employs TRBV7-6 and TRBJ2-7; 7 positions agree with TRBD1. Germline CDR1 SGHVS, CDR2 FNYEAQ. The CDR3 is 14 residues long. V gave up 1 base and J gave up 6 bases; unmatched junction bases: 6. The CDR3 DNA reads as TGTGCCAGCAGCTTAGACGTGACAGGGTTCGAGCAGTACTTC. The encoded protein is CASSLDVTGFEQYF. Full variable domain (remainder filled in from reference TRBV7-6 and TRBJ2-7): GAGVSQSPRYKVTKRGQDVALRCDPISGHVSLYWYRQALGQGPEFLTYFNYEAQQDKSGLPNDRFSAERPEGSISTLTIQRTEQRDSAMYRCASSLDVTGFEQYFGPGTRLTVT.

The chain recombines TRBV20-1 with TRBJ2-3; 7 positions match TRBD2. Germline assignment: CDR1 DFQATT and CDR2 SNEGSKA (reference sequence). The CDR3 extends over 14 amino acids. J gave up 2 bases and V 1 base, and 3 bases lay outside the gene matches. CDR3: CSARATSDTDTQYF. The CDR3 DNA reads as TGCAGTGCTAGAGCCACTAGCGACACAGATACGCAGTATTTT.

The gene calls are TRBV6-5 and TRBJ2-7; the D gene is possibly TRBD2 (6 bases). Trimming removed 0 bases at V and 1 base at J, with 10 bases between. Germline loops: CDR1 MNHEY, CDR2 SVGAGI. This CDR3 contains 15 residues. The CDR3: CASSYSAGTSYEQYF. CDR3 coding DNA: TGTGCCAGCAGTTACTCAGCGGGTACGTCCTACGAGCAGTACTTC.

The rearrangement joins TRBV27 to TRBJ2-1; the D gene is possibly TRBD1 (6 bases). The CDR3 totals 13 residues. V shed 6 bases and J shed 5 bases, with 11 bases lying between them. Germline values: CDR1 MNHEY, CDR2 SMNVEV (reference sequence). CDR3 loop: CASSIGGHNEQFF. In DNA, the CDR3 is TGTGCCAGCAGCATAGGGGGACACAATGAGCAGTTCTTC.

This clonotype was observed a few times. This chain uses TRBV6-5 with TRBJ2-1; D remains unclear. Germline V gene lookup returns CDR1 MNHEY and CDR2 SVGAGI. Trimming left V 5 bases short and J 6 bases short, with 5 bases between. This CDR3 has 11 amino acids. The DNA for the CDR3 is TGTGCCAGCAGTCACAGCAATGAGCAGTTCTTC. It codes for CASSHSNEQFF.